This T cell receptor beta chain is drawn from a study of beta chain features in type 1 diabetes. Expressed TCRB transcripts were sequenced, since all the RNA that had been isolated was reverse transcribed. Method: immunoSEQ multiplex PCR; TCRdb's copy keeps in-frame clones and lacks some. The profile shows 300,000 to 350,000 clones, roughly 8% of them singletons. This clone was picked up a small number of times. Germline V gene sequence: CDR1 SEHNR, CDR2 FQNEAQ (reference sequence). This CDR3 contains 16 residues. Trimming removed 0 bases at V and 6 bases at J, with 15 bases between. The sample was central memory CD4+ T cells from blood. The clonotype comes from a woman aged 18-29 years in good health. This chain uses TRBV7-9 with TRBJ2-1; tentative D call: TRBD2 (7 bases). CDR3 nucleotides: TGTGCCAGCAGCTTAGCGCGGGAGAGGGGGGTCAATGAGCAGTTCTTC. Protein: CASSLARERGVNEQFF.